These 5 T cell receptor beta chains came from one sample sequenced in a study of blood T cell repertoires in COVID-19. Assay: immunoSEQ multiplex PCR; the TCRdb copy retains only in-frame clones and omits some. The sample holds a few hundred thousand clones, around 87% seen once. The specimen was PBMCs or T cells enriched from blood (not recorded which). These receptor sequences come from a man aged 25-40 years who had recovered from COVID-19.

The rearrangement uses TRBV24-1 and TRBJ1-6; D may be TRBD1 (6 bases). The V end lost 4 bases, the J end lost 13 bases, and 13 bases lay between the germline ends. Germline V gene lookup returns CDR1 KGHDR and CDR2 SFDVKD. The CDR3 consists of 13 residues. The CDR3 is CATSDSQTGPLHF. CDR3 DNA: TGTGCCACCAGTGACTCACAGACAGGTCCCCTCCACTTT.

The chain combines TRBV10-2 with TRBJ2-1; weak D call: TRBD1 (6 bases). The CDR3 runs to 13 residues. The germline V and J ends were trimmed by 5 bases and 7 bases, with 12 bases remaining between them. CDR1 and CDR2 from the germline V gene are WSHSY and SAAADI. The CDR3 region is CASSWDIENEQFF. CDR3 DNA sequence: TGCGCCAGCAGTTGGGACATAGAGAATGAGCAGTTCTTC.

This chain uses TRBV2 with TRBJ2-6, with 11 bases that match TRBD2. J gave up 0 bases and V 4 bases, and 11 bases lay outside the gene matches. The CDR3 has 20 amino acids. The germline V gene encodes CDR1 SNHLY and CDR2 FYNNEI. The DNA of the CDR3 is TGTGCCAGCAGTGGTCTCTTACTTACTAGCGGGAGCTCTGGGGCCAACGTCCTGACTTTC. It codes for CASSGLLLTSGSSGANVLTF.

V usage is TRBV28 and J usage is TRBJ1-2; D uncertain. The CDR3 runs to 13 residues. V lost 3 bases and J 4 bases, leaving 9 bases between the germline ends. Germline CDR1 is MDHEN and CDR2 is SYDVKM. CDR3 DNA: TGTGCCAGCAGTTTTCGTCAGTCCTATGGCTACACCTTC. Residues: CASSFRQSYGYTF.

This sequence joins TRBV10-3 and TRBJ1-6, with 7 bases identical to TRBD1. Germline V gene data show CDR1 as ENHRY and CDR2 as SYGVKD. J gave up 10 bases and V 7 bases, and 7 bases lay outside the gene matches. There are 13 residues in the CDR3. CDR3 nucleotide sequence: TGTGCCATCACCACAGGGGCCAGGTCACCCCTCCACTTT. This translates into CAITTGARSPLHF.